The table lists the clone carrying this TCR beta chain with a few counts. These data belong to a study of OX40 agonist ivuxolimab in advanced cancers. CDR1 and CDR2 from the germline V gene are SEHNR and FQNEAQ (reference sequence). The CDR3 has 13 residues. Trimming pared 9 bases from V and 4 bases from J, leaving 13 bases between. The protocol was immunoSEQ multiplex PCR, while the TCRdb copy is restricted to in-frame clones and leaves out a portion. The sample shows 78,000 or so clones, around 86% of them seen only once. This material consisted of CD4+ or CD8+ T cells sorted from blood, taken in a trial of the OX40 agonist ivuxolimab. The V and J genes are TRBV7-9 and TRBJ2-1; D is undetermined. The TCR comes from an adult with an advanced solid tumor such as melanoma, head and neck, liver or kidney cancer. This CDR3 reads CASAPAPYNEQFF. CDR3 bases: TGTGCCAGTGCCCCAGCGCCATACAATGAGCAGTTCTTC. The whole variable domain, remainder taken from reference TRBV7-9 and TRBJ2-1, is DTGVSQNPRHKITKRGQNVTFRCDPISEHNRLYWYRQTLGQGPEFLTYFQNEAQLEKSRLLSDRFSAERPKGSFSTLEIQRTEQGDSAMYLCASAPAPYNEQFFGPGTRLTVL.